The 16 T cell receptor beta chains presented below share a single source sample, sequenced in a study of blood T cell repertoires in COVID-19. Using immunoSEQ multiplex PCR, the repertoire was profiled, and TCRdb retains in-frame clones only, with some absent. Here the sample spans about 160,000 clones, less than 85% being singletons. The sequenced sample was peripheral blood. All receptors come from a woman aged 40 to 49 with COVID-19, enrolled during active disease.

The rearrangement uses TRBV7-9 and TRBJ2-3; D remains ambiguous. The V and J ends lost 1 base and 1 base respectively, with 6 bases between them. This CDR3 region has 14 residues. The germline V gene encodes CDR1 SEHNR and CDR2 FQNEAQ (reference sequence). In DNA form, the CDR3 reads TGTGCCAGCAGCTTAGACAGCCGCACAGATACGCAGTATTTT. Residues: CASSLDSRTDTQYF.

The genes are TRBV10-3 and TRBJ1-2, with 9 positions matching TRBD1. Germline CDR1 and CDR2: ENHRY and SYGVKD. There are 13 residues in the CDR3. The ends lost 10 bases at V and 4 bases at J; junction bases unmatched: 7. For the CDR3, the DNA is TGTGCCAACTCACCGGGACAGGGCTATGGCTACACCTTC. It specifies CANSPGQGYGYTF.

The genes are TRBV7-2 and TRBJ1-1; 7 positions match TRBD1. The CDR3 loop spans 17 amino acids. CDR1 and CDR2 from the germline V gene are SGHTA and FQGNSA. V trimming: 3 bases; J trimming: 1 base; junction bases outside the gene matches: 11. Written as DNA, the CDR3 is TGTGCCAGCAGCTTTACCGGGACAGTAAGCTGGAACACTGAAGCTTTCTTT. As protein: CASSFTGTVSWNTEAFF. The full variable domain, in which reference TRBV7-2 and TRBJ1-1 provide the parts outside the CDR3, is GAGVSQSPSNKVTEKGKDVELRCDPISGHTALYWYRQSLGQGLEFLIYFQGNSAPDKSGLPSDRFSAERTGGSVSTLTIQRTQQEDSAVYLCASSFTGTVSWNTEAFFGQGTRLTVV.

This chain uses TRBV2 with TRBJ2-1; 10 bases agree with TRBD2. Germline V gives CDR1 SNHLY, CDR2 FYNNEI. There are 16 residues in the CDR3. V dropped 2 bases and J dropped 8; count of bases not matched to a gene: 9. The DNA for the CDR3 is TGTGCCAGCAGTGAAAATATAGCGGGGGGCCCGGATGAGCAGTTCTTC. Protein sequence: CASSENIAGGPDEQFF.

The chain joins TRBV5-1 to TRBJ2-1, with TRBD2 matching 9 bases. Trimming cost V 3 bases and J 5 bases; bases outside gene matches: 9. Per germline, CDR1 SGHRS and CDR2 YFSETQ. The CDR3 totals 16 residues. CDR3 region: CASSSPRGRADNEQFF. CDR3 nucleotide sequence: TGCGCCAGCAGCTCCCCCCGCGGGAGGGCCGACAATGAGCAGTTCTTC.

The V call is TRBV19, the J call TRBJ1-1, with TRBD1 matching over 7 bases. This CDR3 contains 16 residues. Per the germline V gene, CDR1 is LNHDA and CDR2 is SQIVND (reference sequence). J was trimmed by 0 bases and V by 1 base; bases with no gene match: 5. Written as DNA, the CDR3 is TGTGCCAGTAGTATAGGTCGACAGGGCATGAACACTGAAGCTTTCTTT. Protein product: CASSIGRQGMNTEAFF.

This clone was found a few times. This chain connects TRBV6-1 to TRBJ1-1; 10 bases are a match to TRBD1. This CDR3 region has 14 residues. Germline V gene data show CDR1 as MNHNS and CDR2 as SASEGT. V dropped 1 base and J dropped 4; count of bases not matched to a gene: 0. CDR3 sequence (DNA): TGTGCCAGCAGTGAAGGGACAGGGGGCACTGAAGCTTTCTTT. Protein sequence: CASSEGTGGTEAFF.

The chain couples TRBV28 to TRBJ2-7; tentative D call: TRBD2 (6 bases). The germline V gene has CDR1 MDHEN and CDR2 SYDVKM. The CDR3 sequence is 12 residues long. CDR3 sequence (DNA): TGTGCTTCGGGAGAAATGGGCTACGAGCAGTACTTC. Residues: CASGEMGYEQYF.

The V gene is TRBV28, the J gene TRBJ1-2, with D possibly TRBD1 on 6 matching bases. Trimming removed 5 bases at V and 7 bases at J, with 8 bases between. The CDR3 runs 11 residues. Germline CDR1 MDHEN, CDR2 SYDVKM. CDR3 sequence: CASSVRGGYTF. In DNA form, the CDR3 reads TGTGCCAGCAGTGTCAGGGGTGGCTACACCTTC.

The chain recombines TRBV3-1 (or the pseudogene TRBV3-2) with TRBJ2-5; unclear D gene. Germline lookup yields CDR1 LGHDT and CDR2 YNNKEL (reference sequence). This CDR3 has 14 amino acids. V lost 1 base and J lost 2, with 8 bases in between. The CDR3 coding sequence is TGTGCCAGCAGCCAAGGTCCCAATCAAGAGACCCAGTACTTC. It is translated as CASSQGPNQETQYF.

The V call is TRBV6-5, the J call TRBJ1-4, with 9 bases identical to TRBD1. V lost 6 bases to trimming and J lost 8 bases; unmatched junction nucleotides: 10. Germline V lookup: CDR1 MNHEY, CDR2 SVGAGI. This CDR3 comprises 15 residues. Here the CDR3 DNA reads TGTGCCAGCAGGGGACTGGGACAGGGAGGGGAAAAACTGTTTTTT. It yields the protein CASRGLGQGGEKLFF.

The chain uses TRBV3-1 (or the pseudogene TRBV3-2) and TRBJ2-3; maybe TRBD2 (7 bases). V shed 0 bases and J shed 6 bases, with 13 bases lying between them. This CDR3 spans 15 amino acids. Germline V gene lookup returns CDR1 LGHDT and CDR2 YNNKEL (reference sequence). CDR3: CASSQDWGGRDTQYF. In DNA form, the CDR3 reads TGTGCCAGCAGCCAAGATTGGGGGGGCCGGGATACGCAGTATTTT.

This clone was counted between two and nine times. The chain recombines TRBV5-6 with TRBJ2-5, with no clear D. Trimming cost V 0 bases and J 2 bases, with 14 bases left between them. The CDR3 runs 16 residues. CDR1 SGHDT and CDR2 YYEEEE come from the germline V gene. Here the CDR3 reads CASSLVSGLLQETQYF. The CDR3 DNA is TGTGCCAGCAGCTTGGTGTCAGGCCTTTTACAAGAGACCCAGTACTTC. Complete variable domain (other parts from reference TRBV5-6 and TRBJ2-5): DAGVTQSPTHLIKTRGQQVTLRCSPKSGHDTVSWYQQALGQGPQFIFQYYEEEERQRGNFPDRFSGHQFPNYSSELNVNALLLGDSALYLCASSLVSGLLQETQYFGPGTRLLVL.

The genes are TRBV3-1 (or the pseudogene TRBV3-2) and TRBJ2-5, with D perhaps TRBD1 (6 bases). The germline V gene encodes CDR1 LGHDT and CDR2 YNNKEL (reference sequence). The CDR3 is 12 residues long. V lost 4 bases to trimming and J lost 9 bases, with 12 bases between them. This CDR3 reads CASSPPQGSQYF. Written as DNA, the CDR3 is TGTGCCAGCAGCCCCCCTCAGGGGTCCCAGTACTTC.

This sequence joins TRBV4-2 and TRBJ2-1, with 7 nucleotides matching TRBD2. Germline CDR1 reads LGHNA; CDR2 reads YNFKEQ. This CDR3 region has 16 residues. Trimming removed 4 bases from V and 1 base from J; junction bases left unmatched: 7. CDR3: CASSRVGGLSYNEQFF. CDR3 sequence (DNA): TGTGCCAGCAGCCGTGTCGGGGGGTTATCCTACAATGAGCAGTTCTTC.

The DNA of the CDR3 is TGTGCCAGCAGCAACCCGGAGGAGACCCAGTACTTC. Residues: CASSNPEETQYF. V is TRBV7-2 and J is TRBJ2-5; D is undetermined. The CDR3 is made up of 12 amino acids. The V end lost 5 bases, the J end lost 5 bases, and 9 bases lay between the germline ends. CDR1 is SGHTA, CDR2 FQGNSA, per germline.